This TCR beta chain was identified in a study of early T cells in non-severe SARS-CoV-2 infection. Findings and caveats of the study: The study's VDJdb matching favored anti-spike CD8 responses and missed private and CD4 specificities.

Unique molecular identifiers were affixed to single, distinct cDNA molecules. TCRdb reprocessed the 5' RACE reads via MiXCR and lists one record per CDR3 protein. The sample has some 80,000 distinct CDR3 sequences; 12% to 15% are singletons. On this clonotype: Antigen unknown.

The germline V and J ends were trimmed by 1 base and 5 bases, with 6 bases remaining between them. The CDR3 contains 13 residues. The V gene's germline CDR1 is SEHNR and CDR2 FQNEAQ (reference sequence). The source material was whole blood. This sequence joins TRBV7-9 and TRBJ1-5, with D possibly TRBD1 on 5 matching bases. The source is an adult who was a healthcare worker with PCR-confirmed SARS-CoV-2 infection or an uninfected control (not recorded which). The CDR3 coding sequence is TGTGCCAGCAGCTTAGTGGGGGATCAGCCCCAGCATTTT. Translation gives CASSLVGDQPQHF.